The source of this T cell receptor beta chain is a study of blood T cell repertoires in COVID-19. Study-level background: The origin of the acute and convalescent COVID-19 samples was the United States, Italy and Spain. PBMCs, B-cell-depleted T cells, or T cells were the source of the cDNA or gDNA that made up the material.

Per the original data handling: Amplification of reference gene primers was used by the study to estimate nucleated cell counts. TCRdb keeps only in-frame clones here, not all; method: immunoSEQ multiplex PCR. V and J calls and clone size are as listed in that table; D and trimming were resolved from the DNA. Of roughly 150,000 clones listed, around 80% are singletons. The CDR3 consists of 13 residues. Germline V gene data show CDR1 as SQVTM and CDR2 as ANQGSEA. Trimming took 4 bases from V and 7 from J, leaving 14 bases between them. This clonotype originated in a man aged 55-75 years with acute or convalescent COVID-19. The chain joins TRBV29-1 to TRBJ2-1; tentative D call: TRBD2 (5 bases). Sequencing was done on a sample of peripheral blood. CDR3 DNA sequence: TGCAGCGTTGGACTTTCGACGGGGAATGAGCAGTTCTTC. Protein: CSVGLSTGNEQFF.